Many counts were recorded for the clone carrying this T cell receptor (beta chain). Its specificity is not known. Inclusion characteristics of ophthalmopathy patients comprised a Clinical Activity Score of at least 3, a NOSPECS grade of at least 4, and duration under 3 months. Used for diagnoses were clinical symptoms, serum thyroxine and TRAb, thyroid ultrasound and orbital computed tomography. This entry belongs to a study of T cells in Graves' hyperthyroidism and ophthalmopathy. Notes on the study in general: Clonotypes that were expanded in thyroid above 0.001 mostly appeared in blood too. The model made its ophthalmopathy prediction, and onset followed a median around 6.5 months later.

V lost 1 base and J lost 8, with 15 bases in between. The CDR3 is 16 residues long. In germline, CDR1 is SGHTA, CDR2 FQGTGA. Amplified TCR beta CDR3 regions derived from RNA transcripts. First-round RT-PCR with HTBI primers amplified the TCR CDR3 region. TCRdb independently ran MiXCR on the multiplex PCR reads; one entry per CDR3 protein. This table has 500,000 to 750,000 distinct CDR3 sequences, 14% appearing once. This TCR was sampled from a woman aged 18-29 years with Graves' ophthalmopathy. The chain links TRBV7-3 to TRBJ1-6; D is uncertain. Sequences were obtained from blood. The CDR3 here is CASSLSPANGDSPLHF. In nucleotides, the CDR3 is TGTGCCAGCAGCTTAAGTCCGGCCAACGGAGATTCACCCCTCCACTTT.